This TCR beta chain came from a study of cytomegalovirus exposure and HLA in healthy donors. Germline loops: CDR1 MDHEN, CDR2 SYDVKM. Trimming removed 6 bases from V and 8 bases from J, with 13 bases in between. There are 13 residues in the CDR3. Researchers ran the PCR with 60 Vbeta and 13 Jbeta primers. Profiling relied on immunoSEQ multiplex PCR, and the TCRdb table lists in-frame clones only, not all of them. The sample lists almost 200,000 clones, about 85% occurring once. The chain employs TRBV28 and TRBJ1-4, with a possible D match to TRBD1 (5 bases). This receptor was identified in a male donor in good health and CMV-seropositive. Input material: PBMCs. CDR3 amino acids: CASRNQGREKLFF. The CDR3 DNA sequence: TGTGCCAGCAGAAATCAGGGTCGCGAAAAACTGTTTTTT.